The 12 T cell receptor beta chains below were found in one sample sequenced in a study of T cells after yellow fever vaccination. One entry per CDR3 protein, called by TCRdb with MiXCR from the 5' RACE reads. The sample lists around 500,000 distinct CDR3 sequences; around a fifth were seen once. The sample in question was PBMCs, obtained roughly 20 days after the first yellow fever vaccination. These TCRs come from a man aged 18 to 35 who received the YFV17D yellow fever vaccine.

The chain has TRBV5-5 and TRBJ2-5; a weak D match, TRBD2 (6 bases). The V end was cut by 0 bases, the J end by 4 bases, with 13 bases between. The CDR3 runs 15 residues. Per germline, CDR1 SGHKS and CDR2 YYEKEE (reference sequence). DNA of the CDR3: TGTGCCAGCAGCTTGGGTAGCGGAGGTGGAGAGACCCAGTACTTC. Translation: CASSLGSGGGETQYF.

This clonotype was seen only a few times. The CDR3 protein is CASSYRVPGQGGANYGYTF. DNA of the CDR3: TGTGCCAGCAGTTACAGGGTCCCGGGACAGGGGGGAGCTAACTATGGCTACACCTTC. This sequence joins TRBV6-5 and TRBJ1-2; 11 bases are a match to TRBD1. Germline lookup yields CDR1 MNHEY and CDR2 SVGAGI. The CDR3 sequence is 19 residues long. Trimming at V came to 2 bases and at J to 0 bases, leaving 11 bases not matched to a gene.

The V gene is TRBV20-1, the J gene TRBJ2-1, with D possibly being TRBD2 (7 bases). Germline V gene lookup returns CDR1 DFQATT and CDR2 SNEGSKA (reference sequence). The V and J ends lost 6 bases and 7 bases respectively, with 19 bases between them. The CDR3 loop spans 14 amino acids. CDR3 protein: CSATEGGVRNEQFF. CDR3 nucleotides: TGCAGTGCAACGGAAGGGGGGGTAAGAAATGAGCAGTTCTTC.

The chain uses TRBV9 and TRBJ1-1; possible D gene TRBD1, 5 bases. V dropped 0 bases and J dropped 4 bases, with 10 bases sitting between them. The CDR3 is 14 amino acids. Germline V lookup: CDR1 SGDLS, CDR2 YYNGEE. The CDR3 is CASSVGAGITEAFF. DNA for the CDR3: TGTGCCAGCAGCGTAGGGGCAGGGATCACTGAAGCTTTCTTT.

Written as DNA, the CDR3 is TGTGCCAGCAGCCAAGAAGGACTAGCCGACACAGATACGCAGTATTTT. Residues: CASSQEGLADTDTQYF. This sequence joins TRBV3-1 and TRBJ2-3; 8 nucleotides align to TRBD2. This CDR3 region has 16 residues. Germline values: CDR1 LGHDT, CDR2 YNNKEL (reference sequence). The trim removed 0 bases at V and 2 bases at J, leaving 4 bases unmatched.

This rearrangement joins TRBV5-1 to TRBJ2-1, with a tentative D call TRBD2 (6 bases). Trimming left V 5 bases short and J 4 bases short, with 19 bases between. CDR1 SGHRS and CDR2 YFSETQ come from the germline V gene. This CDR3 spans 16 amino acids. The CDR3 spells CASSPSWTNTYNEQFF. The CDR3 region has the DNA TGCGCCAGCAGTCCCTCATGGACTAATACTTACAATGAGCAGTTCTTC.

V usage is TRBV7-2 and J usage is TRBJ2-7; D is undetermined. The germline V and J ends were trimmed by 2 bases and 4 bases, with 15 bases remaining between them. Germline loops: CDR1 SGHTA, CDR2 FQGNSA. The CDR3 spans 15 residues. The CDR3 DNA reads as TGTGCCAGCAGCTTAAATGCCCATCTGAATTACGAGCAGTACTTC. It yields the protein CASSLNAHLNYEQYF.

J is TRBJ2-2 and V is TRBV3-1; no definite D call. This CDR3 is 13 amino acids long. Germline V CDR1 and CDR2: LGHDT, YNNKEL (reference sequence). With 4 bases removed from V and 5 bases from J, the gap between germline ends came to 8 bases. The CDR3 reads CASSPHSTGELFF. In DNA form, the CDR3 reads TGTGCCAGCAGCCCCCATAGTACCGGGGAGCTGTTTTTT. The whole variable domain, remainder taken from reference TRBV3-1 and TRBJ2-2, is DTAVSQTPKYLVTQMGNDKSIKCEQNLGHDTMYWYKQDSKKFLKIMFSYNNKELIINETVPNRFSPKSPDKAHLNLHINSLELGDSAVYFCASSPHSTGELFFGEGSRLTVL.

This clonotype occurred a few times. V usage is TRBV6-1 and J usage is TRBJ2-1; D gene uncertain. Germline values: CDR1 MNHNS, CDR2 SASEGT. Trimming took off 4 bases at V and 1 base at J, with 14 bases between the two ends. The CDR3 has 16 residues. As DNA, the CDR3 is TGTGCCAGCAGTGTCGACGGATTTGGGTCCTACAATGAGCAGTTCTTC. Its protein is CASSVDGFGSYNEQFF.

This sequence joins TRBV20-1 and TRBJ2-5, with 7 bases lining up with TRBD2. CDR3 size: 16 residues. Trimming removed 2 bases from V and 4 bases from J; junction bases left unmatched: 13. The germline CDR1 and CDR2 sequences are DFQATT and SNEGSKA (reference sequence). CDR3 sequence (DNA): TGCAGTGCTAGACCCTGGACTAGTGACAAGTTAGAGACCCAGTACTTC. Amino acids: CSARPWTSDKLETQYF.

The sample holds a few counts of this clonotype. The DNA of the CDR3 is TGTGCCAGCAGTTACTCGACAGGGCCAGGTCGCATGAACACTGAAGCTTTCTTT. Its translation: CASSYSTGPGRMNTEAFF. This chain uses TRBV6-5 with TRBJ1-1; 7 positions match TRBD1. CDR1 and CDR2 from the germline V gene are MNHEY and SVGAGI. V was pared by 0 bases and J by 0 bases, with 10 bases of the junction left unmatched. The CDR3 extends over 18 amino acids.

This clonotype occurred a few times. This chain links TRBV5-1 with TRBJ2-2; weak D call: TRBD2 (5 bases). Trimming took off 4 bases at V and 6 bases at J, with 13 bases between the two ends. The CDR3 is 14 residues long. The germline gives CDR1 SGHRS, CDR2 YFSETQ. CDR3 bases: TGCGCCAGCAGCCCGGACGGGGTAGCCGGGGAGCTGTTTTTT. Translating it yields CASSPDGVAGELFF.